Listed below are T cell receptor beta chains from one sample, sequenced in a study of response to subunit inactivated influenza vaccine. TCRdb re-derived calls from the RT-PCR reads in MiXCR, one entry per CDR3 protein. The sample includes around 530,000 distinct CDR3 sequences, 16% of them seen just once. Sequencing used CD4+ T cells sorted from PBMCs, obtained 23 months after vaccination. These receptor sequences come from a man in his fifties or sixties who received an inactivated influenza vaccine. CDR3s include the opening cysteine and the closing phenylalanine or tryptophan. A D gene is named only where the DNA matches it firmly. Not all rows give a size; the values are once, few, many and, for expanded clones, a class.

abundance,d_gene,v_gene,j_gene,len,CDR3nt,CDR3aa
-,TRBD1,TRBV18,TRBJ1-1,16,TGTGCCAGCTCACCGCCCGGACAGGGGACGAACACTGAAGCTTTCTTT,CASSPPGQGTNTEAFF
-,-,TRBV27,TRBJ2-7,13,TGTGCCAGCAGACATGCCGGGGCCTACGAGCAGTACTTC,CASRHAGAYEQYF
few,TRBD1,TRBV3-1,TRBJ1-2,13,TGTGCCAGCAGCCAGTCGACAGGGGCTGGCTACACCTTC,CASSQSTGAGYTF
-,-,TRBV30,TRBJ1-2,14,TGTGCCTGGAGAAGCAGAAAAAATAACTATGGCTACACCTTC,CAWRSRKNNYGYTF
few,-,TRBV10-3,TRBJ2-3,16,TGTGCCATCAGTGTAAGAGAGACAACTAGCACAGATACGCAGTATTTT,CAISVRETTSTDTQYF
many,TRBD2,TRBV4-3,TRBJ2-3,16,TGCGCCAGCAGCCAAAACAGCGGGAGGCACACAGATACGCAGTATTTT,CASSQNSGRHTDTQYF
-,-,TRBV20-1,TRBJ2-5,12,TGCAGTGCTAAAACCCTTCAAGAGACCCAGTACTTC,CSAKTLQETQYF
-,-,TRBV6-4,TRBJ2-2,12,TGTGCCAGCAGCGCAGCGACCGGGGAGCTGTTTTTT,CASSAATGELFF
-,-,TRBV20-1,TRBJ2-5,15,TGCAGTGCTAGAGGGGGCAGGGTCTGGACGGAGACCCAGTACTTC,CSARGGRVWTETQYF
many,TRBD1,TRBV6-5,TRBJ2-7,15,TGTGCCAGCAGTTCGCCGGGACAGAGCTCCTACGAGCAGTACTTC,CASSSPGQSSYEQYF
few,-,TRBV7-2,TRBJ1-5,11,TGTGCCAGCAGCTCTCGGAGGCCCCAGCATTTT,CASSSRRPQHF
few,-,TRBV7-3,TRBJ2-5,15,TGTGCCAGCAGCTTAACGGGGCTAGTAAGCGAGACCCAGTACTTC,CASSLTGLVSETQYF
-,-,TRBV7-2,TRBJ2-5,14,TGTGCCAGCAGCCACAGGAGGGACCAAGAGACCCAGTACTTC,CASSHRRDQETQYF
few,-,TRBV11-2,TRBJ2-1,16,TGTGCCAGCAGCTTACTGGCAGCTGGTTCCTACAATGAGCAGTTCTTC,CASSLLAAGSYNEQFF
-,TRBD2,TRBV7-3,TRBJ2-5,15,TGTGCCAGCAGCTTAGGACTAGCGAAGGAAGAGACCCAGTACTTC,CASSLGLAKEETQYF
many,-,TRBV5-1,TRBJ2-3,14,TGCGCCAGCAGCTTCGCGACAGTCACAGATACGCAGTATTTT,CASSFATVTDTQYF
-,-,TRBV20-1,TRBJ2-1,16,TGCAGTGCTAGGGACTCACGGGCGAGCTCCTACAATGAGCAGTTCTTC,CSARDSRASSYNEQFF
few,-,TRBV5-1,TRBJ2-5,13,TGCGCCAGCAGCTTTCGGCAACAAGAGACCCAGTACTTC,CASSFRQQETQYF
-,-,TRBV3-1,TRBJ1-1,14,TGTGCCAGCAGAGAGACAGGCATGAACACTGAAGCTTTCTTT,CASRETGMNTEAFF
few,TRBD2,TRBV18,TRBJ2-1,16,TGTGCCAGCTCACCAGTCACGAGCGGGAGAATAAATGAGCAGTTCTTC,CASSPVTSGRINEQFF
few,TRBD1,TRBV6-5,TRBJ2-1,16,TGTGCCAGCAGTTACTCCCGGGGGACAGGGGGTGGTGAGCAGTTCTTC,CASSYSRGTGGGEQFF
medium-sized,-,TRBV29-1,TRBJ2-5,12,TGCAGCGTTGTTCGCCTTGAAGAGACCCAGTACTTC,CSVVRLEETQYF